This TCR beta chain emerged from a study of blood T cell repertoires in COVID-19. Background on the study: Both acute and convalescent COVID-19 samples were obtained from the United States, Italy and Spain. Sample material is recorded as cDNA or gDNA derived from T cells, B-cell-depleted T cells, or PBMCs.

Per the study methods: Estimation of nucleated cell counts was performed using reference gene primer amplification. Some clones are missing from TCRdb's copy, which holds only in-frame ones; the method was immunoSEQ multiplex PCR. The V and J calls and the clone size are those of that table, but D and trimming were determined from the DNA. Of around 130,000 clones listed, roughly 89% are singletons. The length of the CDR3 is 15 residues. Germline values: CDR1 MNHEY, CDR2 SVGAGI. J was trimmed by 4 bases and V by 0 bases; bases with no gene match: 5. Sequences were obtained from peripheral blood. This receptor was obtained from a woman in her fifties or sixties with acute or convalescent COVID-19. V gene TRBV6-5 combines with J gene TRBJ1-1; 7 bases are shared with TRBD1. The CDR3 sequence is CASSYSRGGFTEAFF. The CDR3 DNA reads as TGTGCCAGCAGTTACTCTAGAGGGGGCTTCACTGAAGCTTTCTTT.